The T cell receptor (beta chain) under discussion was sequenced for a study of T cells in Graves' hyperthyroidism and ophthalmopathy. Study overall: Peripheral blood was secured at the point of initial diagnosis, before any treatment.

This clonotype was counted only a few times. RNA transcripts gave rise to amplified TCR beta CDR3 regions. The HTBI primer set was used in a first-round RT-PCR of the TCR CDR3. TCRdb reprocessed the multiplex PCR reads via MiXCR and lists one record per CDR3 protein. In the table there are 500,000 to 550,000 distinct CDR3 sequences, less than 25% of which are singletons. Lactation, pregnancy, other autoimmune disease or uncontrolled infection led to exclusion of patients. J lost 6 bases, V lost 8 bases, and 13 bases had no gene match. Germline CDR1 SEHNR, CDR2 FQNEAQ (reference sequence). The CDR3 runs 14 residues.

This receptor was obtained from a man between 18 and 35 years old with Graves' hyperthyroidism. Sequenced material: blood. The chain carries TRBV7-9 and TRBJ2-7; the match to TRBD1 covers 7 bases. Here the CDR3 reads CASLSGTDLREQYF. Here the CDR3 DNA reads TGTGCCAGCCTCTCCGGGACAGACCTTCGCGAGCAGTACTTC.